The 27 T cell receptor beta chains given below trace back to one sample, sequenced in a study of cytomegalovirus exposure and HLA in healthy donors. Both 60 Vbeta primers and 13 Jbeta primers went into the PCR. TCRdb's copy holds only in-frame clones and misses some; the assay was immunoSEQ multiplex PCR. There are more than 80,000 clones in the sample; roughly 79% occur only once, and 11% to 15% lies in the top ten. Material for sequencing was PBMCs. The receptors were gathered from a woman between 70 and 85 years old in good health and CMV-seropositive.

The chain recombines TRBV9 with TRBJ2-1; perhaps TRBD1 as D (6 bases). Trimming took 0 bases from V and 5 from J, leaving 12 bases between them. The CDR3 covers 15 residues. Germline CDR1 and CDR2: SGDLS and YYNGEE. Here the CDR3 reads CASSVATGKNNEQFF. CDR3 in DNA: TGTGCCAGCAGCGTAGCCACAGGGAAGAACAATGAGCAGTTCTTC. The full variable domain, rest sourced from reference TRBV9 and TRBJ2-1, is DSGVTQTPKHLITATGQRVTLRCSPRSGDLSVYWYQQSLDQGLQFLIQYYNGEERAKGNILERFSAQQFPDLHSELNLSSLELGDSALYFCASSVATGKNNEQFFGPGTRLTVL.

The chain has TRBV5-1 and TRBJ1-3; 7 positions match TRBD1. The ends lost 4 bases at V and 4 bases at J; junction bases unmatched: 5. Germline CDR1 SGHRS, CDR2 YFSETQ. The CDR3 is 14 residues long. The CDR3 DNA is TGCGCCAGCAGCCAAGAACAGGGGGGAAACACCATATATTTT. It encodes CASSQEQGGNTIYF.

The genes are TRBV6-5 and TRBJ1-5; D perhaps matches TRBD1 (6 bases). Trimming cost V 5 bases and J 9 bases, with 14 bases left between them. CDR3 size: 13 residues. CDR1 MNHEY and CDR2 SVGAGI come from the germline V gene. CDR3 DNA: TGTGCCAGCAGTGAAGTCAGGGGAGCGCCCCAGCATTTT. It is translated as CASSEVRGAPQHF.

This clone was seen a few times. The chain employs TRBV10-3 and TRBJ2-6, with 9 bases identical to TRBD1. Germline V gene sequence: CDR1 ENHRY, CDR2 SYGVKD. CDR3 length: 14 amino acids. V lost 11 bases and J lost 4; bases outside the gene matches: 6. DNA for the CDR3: TGTGCCGTCGGACAGGGGACAGGGGCCAACGTCCTGACTTTC. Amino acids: CAVGQGTGANVLTF.

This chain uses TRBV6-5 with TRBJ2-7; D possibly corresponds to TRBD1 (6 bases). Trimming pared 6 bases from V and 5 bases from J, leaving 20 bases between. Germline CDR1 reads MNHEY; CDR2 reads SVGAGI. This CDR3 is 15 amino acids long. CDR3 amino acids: CASRLGGTGRHEQYF. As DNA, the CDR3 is TGTGCCAGCAGACTAGGAGGAACAGGGCGGCACGAGCAGTACTTC.

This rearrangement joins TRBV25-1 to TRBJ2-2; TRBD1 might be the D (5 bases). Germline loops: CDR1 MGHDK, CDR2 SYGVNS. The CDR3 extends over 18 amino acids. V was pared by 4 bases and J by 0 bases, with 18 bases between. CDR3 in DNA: TGTGCCAGCAGTGGCCCCTCTCGACAGAGCCCGAACACCGGGGAGCTGTTTTTT. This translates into CASSGPSRQSPNTGELFF.

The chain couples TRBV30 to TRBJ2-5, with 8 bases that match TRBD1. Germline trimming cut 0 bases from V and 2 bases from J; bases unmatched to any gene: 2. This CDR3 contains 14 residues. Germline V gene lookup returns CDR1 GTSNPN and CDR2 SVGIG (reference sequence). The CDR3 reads CAWSVGTGQETQYF. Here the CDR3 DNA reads TGTGCCTGGAGTGTCGGGACAGGTCAAGAGACCCAGTACTTC.

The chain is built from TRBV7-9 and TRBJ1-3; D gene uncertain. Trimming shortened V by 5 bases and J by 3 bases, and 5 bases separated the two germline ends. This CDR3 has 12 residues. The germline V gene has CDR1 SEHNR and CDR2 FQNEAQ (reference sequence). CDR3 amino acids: CASSPSGNTIYF. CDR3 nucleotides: TGTGCCAGCAGCCCGAGTGGAAACACCATATATTTT.

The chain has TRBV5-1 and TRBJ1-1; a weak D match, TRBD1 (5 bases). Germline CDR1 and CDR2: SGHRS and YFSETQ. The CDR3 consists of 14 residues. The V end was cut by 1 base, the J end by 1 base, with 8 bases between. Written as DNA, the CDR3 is TGCGCCAGCAGCTTGAACCAGGGGAACACTGAAGCTTTCTTT. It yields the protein CASSLNQGNTEAFF.

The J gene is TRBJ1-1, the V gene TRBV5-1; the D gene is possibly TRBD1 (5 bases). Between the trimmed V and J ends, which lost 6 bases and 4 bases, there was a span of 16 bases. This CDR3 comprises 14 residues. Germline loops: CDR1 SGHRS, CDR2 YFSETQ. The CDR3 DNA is TGCGCCAGCACCCGCCAGGGCCCCTCCACTGAAGCTTTCTTT. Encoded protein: CASTRQGPSTEAFF.

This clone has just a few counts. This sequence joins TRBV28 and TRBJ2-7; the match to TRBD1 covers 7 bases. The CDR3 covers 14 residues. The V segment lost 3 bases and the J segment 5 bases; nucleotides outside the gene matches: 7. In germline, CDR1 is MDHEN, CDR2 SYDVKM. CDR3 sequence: CASSFPTGKNEQYF. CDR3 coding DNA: TGTGCCAGCAGTTTCCCGACAGGGAAGAACGAGCAGTACTTC.

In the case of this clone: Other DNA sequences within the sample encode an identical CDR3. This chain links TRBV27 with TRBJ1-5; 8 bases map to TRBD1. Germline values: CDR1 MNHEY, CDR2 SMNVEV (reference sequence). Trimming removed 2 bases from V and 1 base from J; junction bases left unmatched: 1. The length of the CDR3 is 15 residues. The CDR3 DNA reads TGTGCCAGCAGTTTAAACAGGGGGAGCAATCAGCCCCAGCATTTT. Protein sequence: CASSLNRGSNQPQHF.

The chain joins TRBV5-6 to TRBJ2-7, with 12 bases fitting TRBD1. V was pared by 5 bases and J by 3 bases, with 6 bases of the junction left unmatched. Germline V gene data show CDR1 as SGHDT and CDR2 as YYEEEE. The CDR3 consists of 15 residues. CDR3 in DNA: TGTGCCAGCAGTTACCGGGACAGGGGGCTCTACGAGCAGTACTTC. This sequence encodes CASSYRDRGLYEQYF.

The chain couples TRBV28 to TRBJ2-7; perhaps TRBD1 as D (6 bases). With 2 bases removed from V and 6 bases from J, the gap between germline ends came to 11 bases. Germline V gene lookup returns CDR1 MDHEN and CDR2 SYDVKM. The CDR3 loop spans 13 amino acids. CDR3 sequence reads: CASSLAGVGEQYF. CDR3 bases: TGTGCCAGCAGTTTAGCAGGGGTGGGCGAGCAGTACTTC.

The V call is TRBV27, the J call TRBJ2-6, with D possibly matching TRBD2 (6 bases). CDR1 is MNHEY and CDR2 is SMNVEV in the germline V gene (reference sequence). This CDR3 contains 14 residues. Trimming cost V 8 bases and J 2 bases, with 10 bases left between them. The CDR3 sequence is CASGGEAGANVLTF. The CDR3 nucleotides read TGTGCCAGCGGCGGGGAGGCTGGGGCCAACGTCCTGACTTTC.

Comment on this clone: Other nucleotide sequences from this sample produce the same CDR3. The CDR3 sequence is CASSVRQVSYEQYF. The CDR3 DNA reads as TGTGCCAGCAGCGTTCGACAGGTTTCCTACGAGCAGTACTTC. The chain recombines TRBV9 with TRBJ2-7; weak D call: TRBD1 (6 bases). Germline CDR1 reads SGDLS; CDR2 reads YYNGEE. The V and J ends lost 2 bases and 1 base respectively, with 10 bases between them. The CDR3 runs to 14 residues. The full variable domain, in which reference TRBV9 and TRBJ2-7 provide the parts outside the CDR3, is DSGVTQTPKHLITATGQRVTLRCSPRSGDLSVYWYQQSLDQGLQFLIQYYNGEERAKGNILERFSAQQFPDLHSELNLSSLELGDSALYFCASSVRQVSYEQYFGPGTRLTVT.

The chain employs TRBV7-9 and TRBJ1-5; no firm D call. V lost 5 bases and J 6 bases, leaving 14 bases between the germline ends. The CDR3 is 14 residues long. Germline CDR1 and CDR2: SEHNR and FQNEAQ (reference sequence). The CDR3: CASSRLVAGQPQHF. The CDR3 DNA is TGTGCCAGCAGCCGGCTGGTCGCGGGTCAGCCCCAGCATTTT.

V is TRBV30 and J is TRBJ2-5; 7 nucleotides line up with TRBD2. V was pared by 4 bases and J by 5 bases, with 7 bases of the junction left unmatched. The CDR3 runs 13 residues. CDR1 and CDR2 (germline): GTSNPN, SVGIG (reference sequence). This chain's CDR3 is CAWTLHGRETQYF. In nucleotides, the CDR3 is TGTGCCTGGACTCTCCACGGGAGGGAGACCCAGTACTTC. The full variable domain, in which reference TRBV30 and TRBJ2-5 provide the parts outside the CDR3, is SQTIHQWPATLVQPVGSPLSLECTVEGTSNPNLYWYRQAAGRGLQLLFYSVGIGQISSEVPQNLSASRPQDRQFILSSKKLLLSDSGFYLCAWTLHGRETQYFGPGTRLLVL.

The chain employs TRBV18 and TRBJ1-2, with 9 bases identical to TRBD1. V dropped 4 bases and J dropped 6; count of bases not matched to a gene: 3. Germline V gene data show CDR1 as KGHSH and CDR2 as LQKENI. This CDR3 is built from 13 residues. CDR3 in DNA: TGTGCCAGCTCACAGGGACAGGGAGATGGCTACACCTTC. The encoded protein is CASSQGQGDGYTF.

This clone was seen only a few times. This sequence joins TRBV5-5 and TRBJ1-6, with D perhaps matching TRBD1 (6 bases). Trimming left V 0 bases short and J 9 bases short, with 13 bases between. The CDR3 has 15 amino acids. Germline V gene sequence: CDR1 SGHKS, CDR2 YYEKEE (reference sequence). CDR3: CASSLAPQGTSPLHF. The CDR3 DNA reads TGTGCCAGCAGCTTGGCCCCACAGGGCACTTCACCCCTCCACTTT.

CDR3 residues: CASSEGRDHSPLHF. CDR3 DNA: TGTGCCAGCAGTGAGGGCAGGGATCATTCACCCCTCCACTTT. V usage is TRBV6-4 and J usage is TRBJ1-6; the D gene is possibly TRBD1 (5 bases). V gave up 3 bases and J gave up 8 bases, with 11 bases separating them. In germline, CDR1 is MRHNA, CDR2 SNTAGT. The CDR3 has 14 residues.

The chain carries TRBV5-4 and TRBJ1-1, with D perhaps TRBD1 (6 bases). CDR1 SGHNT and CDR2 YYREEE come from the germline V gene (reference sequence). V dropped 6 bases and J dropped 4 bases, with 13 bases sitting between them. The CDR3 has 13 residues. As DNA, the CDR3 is TGTGCCAGCACCCAGGGGTTGAGCACTGAAGCTTTCTTT. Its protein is CASTQGLSTEAFF.

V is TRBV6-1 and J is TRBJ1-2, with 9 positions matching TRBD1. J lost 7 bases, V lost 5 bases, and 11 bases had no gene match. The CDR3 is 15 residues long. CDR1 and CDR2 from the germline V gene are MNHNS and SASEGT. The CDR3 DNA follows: TGTGCCAGCAGTACACCGGGACAGGGTATTTCTGGCTACACCTTC. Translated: CASSTPGQGISGYTF.

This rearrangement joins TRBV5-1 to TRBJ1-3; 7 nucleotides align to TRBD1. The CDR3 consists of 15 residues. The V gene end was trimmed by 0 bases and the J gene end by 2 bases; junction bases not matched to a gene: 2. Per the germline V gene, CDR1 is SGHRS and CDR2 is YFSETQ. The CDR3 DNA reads TGCGCCAGCAGCTTGGAGACAGGGCCTGGAAACACCATATATTTT. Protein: CASSLETGPGNTIYF.

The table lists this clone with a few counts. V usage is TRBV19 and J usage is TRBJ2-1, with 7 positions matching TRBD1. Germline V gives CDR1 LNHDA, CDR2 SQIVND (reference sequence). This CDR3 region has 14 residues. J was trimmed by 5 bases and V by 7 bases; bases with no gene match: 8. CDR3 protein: CASIGGQKDNEQFF. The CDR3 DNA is TGTGCCAGTATTGGGGGACAGAAGGACAATGAGCAGTTCTTC.

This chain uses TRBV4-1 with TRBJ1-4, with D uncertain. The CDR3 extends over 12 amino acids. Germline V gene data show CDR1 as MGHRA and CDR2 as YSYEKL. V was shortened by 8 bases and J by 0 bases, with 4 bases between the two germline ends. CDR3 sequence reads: CASSATNEKLFF. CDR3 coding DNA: TGCGCCAGCTCTGCAACTAATGAAAAACTGTTTTTT.

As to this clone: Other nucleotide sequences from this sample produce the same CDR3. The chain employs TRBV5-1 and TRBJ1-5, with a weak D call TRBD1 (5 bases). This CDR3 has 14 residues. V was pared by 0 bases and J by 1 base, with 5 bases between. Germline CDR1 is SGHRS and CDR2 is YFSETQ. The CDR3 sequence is CASSLGQSNQPQHF. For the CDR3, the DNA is TGCGCCAGCAGCTTGGGACAGAGCAATCAGCCCCAGCATTTT.